A single sample is the source of the 32 T cell receptor beta chains below, sequenced in a study of T cells in women clearing cervical HPV infection. The repertoire was sequenced with immunoSEQ multiplex PCR; TCRdb's copy has only in-frame clones and lacks some. Its table lists around 23,000 clones. Sequencing was done on a sample of blood buffy coat. The receptors stem from a woman between 18 and 75 years old with a cervical HPV16 infection that either progressed to CIN3+ or cleared (not recorded which).

About this clone: The missing CDR3 end, 3 residues past where the read stops, is filled in from the germline J gene. This sequence joins TRBV7-3 and TRBJ2-2; no definite D call. This CDR3 has 15 residues. V lost 5 bases to trimming and J lost 1 base, with 11 bases between them. Germline V gene sequence: CDR1 SGHTA, CDR2 FQGTGA. CDR3 sequence: CASSPHAENTGELFF. CDR3 bases read: TGTGCCAGCAGCCCGCATGCAGAGAACACCGGGGAG.

Remarks on this clone: Read coverage stops 3 residues before the CDR3 terminus; the germline J gene supplies the remainder. V usage is TRBV7-9 and J usage is TRBJ2-3, with 8 bases identical to TRBD1. This CDR3 is built from 15 residues. The germline V gene encodes CDR1 SEHNR and CDR2 FQNEAQ (reference sequence). CDR3 residues: CASSLGTGWMKTQYF. CDR3 DNA (partial): TGTGCCAGCAGCTTAGGGACAGGGTGGATGAAGACG.

The sequenced CDR3 bases are TGTGCCAGCAGCTCCGGCCAGGGGCTGGGCGAC. This gives the protein CASSSGQGLGD. The whole CDR3 sequence reads CASSSGQGLGDYTF. V gene TRBV7-3 combines with J gene TRBJ1-2, with D tentatively TRBD1 (6 bases). The DNA ends 3 residues before the CDR3 does, and the rest of the CDR3 is filled in from the germline J gene. Germline lookup yields CDR1 SGHTA and CDR2 FQGTGA. This CDR3 contains 14 residues.

Notes on this clone: The DNA ends 3 residues before the CDR3 does, and the rest of the CDR3 is filled in from the germline J gene. This rearrangement joins TRBV2 to TRBJ1-6; 8 bases map to TRBD1. This CDR3 is built from 14 residues. With 6 bases clipped from V and 8 bases from J, the junction kept 6 bases outside the gene matches. The germline gives CDR1 SNHLY, CDR2 FYNNEI. The part of the CDR3 DNA that was read is TGTGCCAGCAGGAACCGGGACAGGTATTCACCC. Protein product: CASRNRDRYSP. The full-length CDR3 reads as CASRNRDRYSPLHF.

A note on this clone: The sequenced fragment ends 3 residues before the CDR3 boundary, so the rest is inferred from the germline J gene. This sequence joins TRBV4-1 and TRBJ2-7; no firm D call. The CDR3 sequence is 15 residues long. The V gene lost 3 bases and the J gene lost 3 bases, with 15 bases spanning the gap. Per the germline V gene, CDR1 is MGHRA and CDR2 is YSYEKL. The CDR3 region is CASSHHTLHHYEQYF. The CDR3 DNA, read in part, is TGCGCCAGCAGCCACCACACATTACACCACTACGAG.

Turning to this clone: The read ends 3 residues early relative to the CDR3; the germline J gene fills the gap. J is TRBJ2-7 and V is TRBV19; the D is unclear. Germline-derived CDR1 and CDR2 are LNHDA and SQIVND (reference sequence). This CDR3 contains 14 residues. V was trimmed by 7 bases and J by 0 bases, leaving 13 bases between them. This CDR3 is CASMDSRSSYEQYF. The DNA read from the CDR3 is TGTGCCAGTATGGATAGCCGTAGCTCCTACGAG. Looking up the rest from reference TRBV19 and TRBJ2-7 gives the full variable domain: DGGITQSPKYLFRKEGQNVTLSCEQNLNHDAMYWYRQDPGQGLRLIYYSQIVNDFQKGDIAEGYSVSREKKESFPLTVTSAQKNPTAFYLCASMDSRSSYEQYFGPGTRLTVT.

In regard to this clone: The read ends 3 residues before the CDR3 terminus; that terminus is restored from the germline J gene. The V and J genes are TRBV6-2 or TRBV6-3 and TRBJ1-2, with D unresolved. This CDR3 comprises 14 residues. From germline, CDR1 is MNHEY and CDR2 SVGEGT. The sequenced part of the CDR3 DNA is TGTGCCAGCAGTTACGGACTATTCTCGAGGGAC. It translates to CASSYGLFSRD. The whole CDR3 sequence reads CASSYGLFSRDYTF.

On this clone itself: The CDR3 is cut off 3 residues early in the read; its end comes from the germline J gene. The chain links TRBV10-2 to TRBJ2-5; TRBD2 matches at 11 bases. The CDR3 loop spans 18 amino acids. V shed 0 bases and J 5 bases; nucleotides not matched to a gene: 11. The V gene's germline CDR1 is WSHSY and CDR2 SAAADI. CDR3 sequence: CASSESLSGGAVEETQYF. The CDR3 bases that were read are TGCGCCAGCAGTGAGTCGCTTAGCGGGGGGGCAGTGGAGGAGACC.

Regarding this clone: The CDR3 goes on 3 residues after the read ends, and that part is filled in from the germline J gene. The V gene is TRBV5-4, the J gene TRBJ1-1, with TRBD1 as a possible D gene (5 bases). Looked up from germline, CDR1 is SGHNT and CDR2 is YYREEE (reference sequence). There are 14 residues in the CDR3. The V end was cut by 3 bases, the J end by 2 bases, with 11 bases between. The CDR3 bases that were read are TGTGCCAGCAGCTGGTGGGGGGATAACACTGAA. The encoded protein is CASSWWGDNTE. The whole CDR3 protein reads CASSWWGDNTEAFF. Based on the CDR3 plus reference TRBV5-4 and TRBJ1-1, the full variable domain is ETGVTQSPTHLIKTRGQQVTLRCSSQSGHNTVSWYQQALGQGPQFIFQYYREEENGRGNFPPRFSGLQFPNYSSELNVNALELDDSALYLCASSWWGDNTEAFFGQGTRLTVV.

In the case of this clone: With the read ending 3 residues before the CDR3 end, the germline J gene is used to fill in that end. The chain recombines TRBV18 with TRBJ2-7; D tentatively fits TRBD1 or TRBD2 (7 bases each). From germline, CDR1 is KGHSH and CDR2 LQKENI. V lost 2 bases to trimming and J lost 6 bases, with 11 bases between them. This CDR3 has 13 residues. The CDR3 DNA, read in part, is TGTGCCAGCTCACCAGGGGAGGGGGCCGAG. This codes for CASSPGEGAE. The full-length CDR3 reads as CASSPGEGAEQYF.

In the case of this clone: One junction end does not reproduce the germline sequence, and a read error may be involved. The read is 3 residues too short to cover the CDR3 end, so that end is filled in from the germline J gene. Other DNA sequences in the sample encode the same CDR3. The V gene is TRBV19, the J gene TRBJ1-3; D gene uncertain. CDR3 size: 14 residues. From germline, CDR1 is LNHDA and CDR2 SQIVND (reference sequence). The part of the CDR3 DNA that was read is TGTGCCAGTAGGCGCCAGGTCTCTGGAAACACT. Its protein is CASRRQVSGNT. The CDR3 reads in full as CASRRQVSGNTIYF.

Remarks on this clone: The read terminates 3 residues before the CDR3 end, so the remaining end is supplied by the germline J gene. The chain couples TRBV29-1 to TRBJ1-4; D is possibly TRBD1 (5 bases). V was trimmed by 6 bases and J by 0 bases, leaving 11 bases between them. From germline, CDR1 is SQVTM and CDR2 ANQGSEA. This CDR3 has 14 amino acids. CDR3 protein: CSVTQGATNEKLFF. CDR3 DNA, as far as it was read: TGCAGCGTCACGCAGGGCGCAACTAATGAAAAA.

A word on this clone: The read finishes 3 residues shy of the CDR3 end, and the germline J gene is used to complete it. The rearrangement links TRBV18 to TRBJ1-2; D uncertain. CDR3 length: 12 residues. Germline loops: CDR1 KGHSH, CDR2 LQKENI. The sequenced part of the CDR3 DNA is TGTGCCAGCTCACCACAGGGCACCGAC. Amino acids: CASSPQGTD. The entire CDR3 sequence reads CASSPQGTDYTF.

About this clone itself: From the germline J gene comes the end of the CDR3, since the read stops 3 residues before it. The V call is TRBV6-2 or TRBV6-3, the J call TRBJ1-2, with 9 bases that match TRBD1. The CDR3 has 13 amino acids. The germline CDR1 and CDR2 sequences are MNHEY and SVGEGT. Incomplete CDR3 DNA: TGTGCCAGCAATCCGGGACAGGGTGGCGGC. It yields the protein CASNPGQGGG. The entire CDR3 protein is CASNPGQGGGYTF.

Comment on this clone: The read gets to within 3 residues of the CDR3 end, and the germline J gene fills in the rest. The V and J genes are TRBV19 and TRBJ1-2, with D possibly being TRBD1 (6 bases). The CDR3 is 14 residues long. CDR1 is LNHDA and CDR2 is SQIVND in the germline V gene (reference sequence). The CDR3 loop reads CASSSPGHTVRYTF. The CDR3 bases that were read are TGTGCCAGTAGTTCGCCGGGACACACTGTACGC.

Concerning this clone: The CDR3 end lies 3 residues beyond the end of the read and is filled in from the germline J gene. V gene TRBV2 combines with J gene TRBJ1-1, with TRBD1 matching over 7 bases. The CDR3 has 16 amino acids. Germline CDR1 reads SNHLY; CDR2 reads FYNNEI. V was clipped by 4 bases and J by 3 bases; unmatched bases: 11. The sequenced CDR3 bases are TGTGCCAGCAGTGCCTTGAGGGGGCTTAGGGACACTGAA. Its protein product is CASSALRGLRDTE. The whole CDR3 protein reads CASSALRGLRDTEAFF. Full variable domain (rest looked up from reference TRBV2 and TRBJ1-1): EPEVTQTPSHQVTQMGQEVILRCVPISNHLYFYWYRQILGQKVEFLVSFYNNEISEKSEIFDDQFSVERPDGSNFTLKIRSTKLEDSAMYFCASSALRGLRDTEAFFGQGTRLTVV.

Regarding this clone: The read comes to an end 3 residues before the CDR3 does, leaving the germline J gene to fill in the end. The V and J genes are TRBV18 and TRBJ1-2; TRBD1 might be the D (5 bases). The CDR3 loop spans 13 amino acids. Germline V CDR1 and CDR2: KGHSH, LQKENI. The CDR3 region is CASSDQSGGTYTF. The CDR3 DNA, read in part, is TGTGCCAGCTCAGATCAAAGCGGGGGTACC.

About this clone itself: With the read ending 3 residues before the CDR3 end, the germline J gene is used to fill in that end. The chain has TRBV6-1 and TRBJ1-2; TRBD1 matches at 10 bases. The CDR3 runs to 15 residues. Germline values: CDR1 MNHNS, CDR2 SASEGT. CDR3 loop: CASSEGQGALGGYTF. CDR3 DNA (partial): TGTGCCAGCAGTGAAGGACAGGGGGCATTGGGGGGC.

Worth noting for this clone: From the germline J gene comes the end of the CDR3, since the read stops 3 residues before it. The chain has TRBV30 and TRBJ1-1; D is ambiguous. Germline CDR1 and CDR2: GTSNPN and SVGIG (reference sequence). The CDR3 runs 13 residues. V was cut by 0 bases and J by 1 base, with 6 bases left in between. The chain's CDR3 is CAWSVRRNTEAFF. Partial CDR3 DNA: TGTGCCTGGAGTGTGCGGAGGAACACTGAA.

As to this clone: The observed sequence ends 3 residues before the CDR3 terminus, with the missing tail filled in from the germline J gene. V and J are TRBV6-2 or TRBV6-3 and TRBJ1-1; 8 positions agree with TRBD1. In germline, CDR1 is MNHEY, CDR2 SVGEGT. This CDR3 has 15 residues. J gave up 3 bases and V 7 bases, and 10 bases lay outside the gene matches. CDR3 amino acids: CASTDRTGRDTEAFF. The sequenced CDR3 bases are TGTGCCAGCACCGATCGGACAGGGAGAGACACTGAA.

Points on this clone: The CDR3 end is not reached by the read, which stops 3 residues before it; the germline J gene fills it in. This chain connects TRBV5-5 to TRBJ2-1; 9 positions match TRBD1. Germline CDR1 and CDR2: SGHKS and YYEKEE (reference sequence). The CDR3 totals 15 residues. The J segment lost 8 bases and the V segment lost 1 base, leaving 7 bases of the junction unmatched. The DNA read from the CDR3 is TGTGCCAGCAGCTTGTGGGGACAGGGTTTGTATGAG. Its protein is CASSLWGQGLYE. The whole CDR3 protein is CASSLWGQGLYEQFF.

About this clone itself: The CDR3 is cut off 3 residues early in the read; its end comes from the germline J gene. The gene calls are TRBV6-2 or TRBV6-3 and TRBJ1-4, with a possible D match to TRBD1 (6 bases). The CDR3 contains 17 residues. From germline, CDR1 is MNHEY and CDR2 SVGEGT. The CDR3 DNA, read in part, is TGTGCCAGCAGATTCAGGGGTCTGAGCTCCTATAATTCACCA. It is translated as CASRFRGLSSYNSP. In full, the CDR3 reads CASRFRGLSSYNSPLFF.

To note about this clone: The read gets to within 3 residues of the CDR3 end, and the germline J gene fills in the rest. The chain links TRBV20-1 to TRBJ2-3; 8 nucleotides line up with TRBD1. Per the germline V gene, CDR1 is DFQATT and CDR2 is SNEGSKA (reference sequence). The CDR3 extends over 15 amino acids. The CDR3 sequence: CSARPWTGSRETQYF. The DNA read from the CDR3 is TGCAGTGCTAGACCATGGACAGGGAGTAGGGAGACG.

Comments on this clone: The CDR3 end lies 3 residues beyond the end of the read and is filled in from the germline J gene. The V call is TRBV4-2, the J call TRBJ1-2; D might be TRBD1 (6 bases). This CDR3 has 20 residues. Germline-derived CDR1 and CDR2 are LGHNA and YNFKEQ. The chain's CDR3 is CASSPRAFQGTSGRSYDYTF. Partial CDR3 DNA: TGTGCCAGCAGCCCCCGGGCCTTTCAGGGGACTAGCGGGAGGTCTTACGAC.

Comment on this clone: The read terminates 3 residues ahead of where the CDR3 ends, so the germline J gene completes it. This chain joins TRBV3-1 (or the pseudogene TRBV3-2) and TRBJ2-3; 7 positions match TRBD2. After removal of 2 bases from V and 3 bases from J, the junction contained 8 bases not matched to a gene. Germline V gives CDR1 LGHDT, CDR2 YNNKEL (reference sequence). The CDR3 sequence is 16 residues long. The CDR3 sequence is CASSQMAGAATDTQYF. CDR3 DNA (partial): TGTGCCAGCAGCCAAATGGCGGGAGCGGCGACAGATACG.

With regard to this clone: The read ends 3 residues shy of where the CDR3 ends; the end is completed using the germline J gene. The gene calls are TRBV7-3 and TRBJ2-6; no firm D call. The germline V and J ends were trimmed by 2 bases and 0 bases, with 8 bases remaining between them. CDR3 length equals 16 residues. Per germline, CDR1 SGHTA and CDR2 FQGTGA. The CDR3 sequence is CASSLPDSSGANVLTF. Partial CDR3 DNA: TGTGCCAGCAGCTTACCCGATAGCTCTGGGGCCAACGTC.

Details on this clone: The CDR3 end is not reached by the read, which stops 3 residues before it; the germline J gene fills it in. This sequence joins TRBV7-2 and TRBJ1-2, with D tentatively TRBD1 (6 bases). This CDR3 contains 15 residues. Trimming took 3 bases from V and 2 from J, leaving 13 bases between them. Germline V CDR1 and CDR2: SGHTA, FQGNSA. Partial CDR3 DNA: TGTGCCAGCAGCTTTACGGGACAATCGAACTATGGC. It is translated as CASSFTGQSNYG. In full, the CDR3 reads CASSFTGQSNYGYTF.

Remarks on this clone: The observed sequence ends 3 residues before the CDR3 terminus, with the missing tail filled in from the germline J gene. The rearrangement joins TRBV10-3 to TRBJ2-1, with 9 bases that match TRBD1. V was pared by 6 bases and J by 1 base, with 13 bases of the junction left unmatched. Germline loops: CDR1 ENHRY, CDR2 SYGVKD. The CDR3 length is 18 residues. The covered CDR3 bases are TGTGCCATCAGCCGGGACAGGGTGGGATATACTTCCTACAATGAG. Protein product: CAISRDRVGYTSYNE. The full CDR3 protein reads CAISRDRVGYTSYNEQFF.

To note about this clone: The read comes to an end 3 residues before the CDR3 does, leaving the germline J gene to fill in the end. This sequence joins TRBV30 and TRBJ2-3, with 7 bases matching TRBD1. The CDR3 has 14 residues. CDR1 is GTSNPN, CDR2 SVGIG, per germline (reference sequence). Trimming removed 3 bases from V and 1 base from J; junction bases left unmatched: 4. CDR3 DNA, as far as it was read: TGTGCCTGGAGCCCAACAGGGGGCACAGATACG. The encoded protein is CAWSPTGGTDT. The entire CDR3 is CAWSPTGGTDTQYF.

As to this clone: Sequencing ends 3 residues short of the CDR3 end; the germline J gene provides the rest. This chain uses TRBV12-3 or TRBV12-4 with TRBJ1-1; 9 nucleotides align to TRBD1. V was pared by 5 bases and J by 4 bases, with 8 bases of the junction left unmatched. CDR3 length equals 15 residues. CDR3: CASSVQGARGTEAFF. Incomplete CDR3 DNA: TGTGCCAGCAGTGTACAGGGGGCTCGTGGCACTGAA.

On this clone: The missing CDR3 end, 3 residues past where the read stops, is filled in from the germline J gene. The rearrangement links TRBV19 to TRBJ2-5; a weak D match, TRBD2 (5 bases). V lost 5 bases and J 5 bases, leaving 18 bases between the germline ends. Germline V lookup: CDR1 LNHDA, CDR2 SQIVND (reference sequence). There are 15 residues in the CDR3. The part of the CDR3 DNA that was read is TGTGCCAGTAGTCTAATAGACCAAGCGGTGGAGACC. It encodes CASSLIDQAVET. The full CDR3 is CASSLIDQAVETQYF.

Remarks on this clone: Coverage ceases 3 residues before the CDR3 finishes, and the germline J gene fills in the end. The chain recombines TRBV4-1 with TRBJ2-7; maybe TRBD1 (5 bases). Deletions cut 1 base from V and 1 base from J, with 8 bases between. Germline assignment: CDR1 MGHRA and CDR2 YSYEKL. The CDR3 has 14 residues. The CDR3 DNA, read in part, is TGCGCCAGCAGCCAAGGAAAGGGGTCCTACGAG. It yields the protein CASSQGKGSYE. The whole CDR3 is CASSQGKGSYEQYF.